These T cell receptor beta chains were read from a single sample in a study of shared clonotypes between healthy human individuals. Clones were sequenced by immunoSEQ multiplex PCR, and TCRdb holds only the in-frame ones, with some missing. The profile shows about 1.1 million clones, approximately 80% of them singletons. The specimen sequenced was memory CD4+ T cells from PBMCs. Source of these receptors: a man in his late teens or twenties in good health. Some clones in this sample may be carry-over from other donors' samples. Each CDR3 is given with its conserved first and last residue. A D gene is named only where the DNA matches it firmly. Clone size is shown for a subset of rows, as once, few, many or a class of expanded clone.

>18|TRBJ1-2|-|TRBV28|TRBD1
TGTGCCAGCAGTTTATACGAGTTTGGGCAGGGGGGGCACTATGGCTACACCTTC
CASSLYEFGQGGHYGYTF
>15|TRBJ1-3|-|TRBV28|-
TGTGCCAGCAGTATCCAGACAATCTCTGGAAACACCATATATTTT
CASSIQTISGNTIYF
>16|TRBJ1-2|-|TRBV19|TRBD1
TGTGCCAGTAGTCCCTTGGGAGGGGGCGCGTTTATTGGCTACACCTTC
CASSPLGGGAFIGYTF
>16|TRBJ2-7|-|TRBV9|TRBD2
TGTGCCAGCAGCGTAGGCCTAGCGGCAACGCCCTACGAGCAGTACTTC
CASSVGLAATPYEQYF
>12|TRBJ2-7|-|TRBV10-2|-
TGCGCCAGCAGGGGACAAGAATACGAGCAGTACTTC
CASRGQEYEQYF
>13|TRBJ2-7|-|TRBV5-1|-
TGCGCCAGCAGCTGGGGGTCCACTTACGAGCAGTACTTC
CASSWGSTYEQYF
>16|TRBJ2-4|-|TRBV11-2|TRBD1
TGTGCCAGCAGCCAGGGACAGACCCTAGCCAAAAACATTCAGTACTTC
CASSQGQTLAKNIQYF
>14|TRBJ2-7|-|TRBV5-1|TRBD1
TGCGCCAGCAGTCGGGACAGTGCGAACTACGAGCAGTACTTC
CASSRDSANYEQYF
>15|TRBJ2-5|-|TRBV28|-
TGTGCCAGCAGTTTCCAGGTCGGTAGGCAAGAGACCCAGTACTTC
CASSFQVGRQETQYF
>12|TRBJ2-1|-|TRBV7-3|-
TGTGCCAGCAGCCACCCGGGAGTAGCGCAGTTCTTC
CASSHPGVAQFF
>14|TRBJ1-5|-|TRBV6-5|TRBD1
TGTGCCAGCAGACCCGGACAGGGCAATCAGCCCCAGCATTTT
CASRPGQGNQPQHF
>15|TRBJ1-5|-|TRBV30|TRBD1
TGTGCCTACTCGGACAGGGTTTCTGTCAATCAGCCCCAGCATTTT
CAYSDRVSVNQPQHF
>20|TRBJ2-7|once|TRBV4-2|-
TGTGCCAGCAGCCAAGATGCCCCGGACGGCCGGCTGGGACTTCGCTACGAGCAGTACTTC
CASSQDAPDGRLGLRYEQYF
>17|TRBJ1-1|-|TRBV12-5|-
TGTGCTAGTGGTTTGTTCCAGGGCTATCCCTCAGACACTGAAGCTTTCTTT
CASGLFQGYPSDTEAFF
>14|TRBJ2-1|-|TRBV5-1|TRBD2
TGCGCCAGCAGCAGACTAGCGGAACCTAATGAGCAGTTCTTC
CASSRLAEPNEQFF
>12|TRBJ2-7|-|TRBV6-5|TRBD2
TGTGCCAGCAGATCACTAGGCGGGAGGGTGTACTTC
CASRSLGGRVYF
>15|TRBJ1-4|-|TRBV6-6|-
TGTGCCAGCAGTGATCCGGGGGGGGCGGGAGAAAAACTGTTTTTT
CASSDPGGAGEKLFF
>14|TRBJ2-2|few|TRBV6-5|-
TGTGCCAGCAGACGGAAGGGGAACACCGGGGAGCTGTTTTTT
CASRRKGNTGELFF
>14|TRBJ1-2|once|TRBV18|-
TGTGCCAGCTCGCCGGTACGGGAGAAATATGGCTACACCTTC
CASSPVREKYGYTF
>12|TRBJ1-2|-|TRBV5-1|-
TGCGCCAGCAGCAACAGCCTCTATGGCTACACCTTC
CASSNSLYGYTF
>15|TRBJ1-4|-|TRBV5-1|TRBD1
TGCGCCAGCAGCTGGGGACAGAACAATAATGAAAAACTGTTTTTT
CASSWGQNNNEKLFF
>12|TRBJ1-4|-|TRBV19|-
TGTGCCAGTGAAGGGGGTAATGAAAAACTGTTTTTT
CASEGGNEKLFF
>14|TRBJ2-5|-|TRBV19|-
TGTGCCAGTAGTGTCCGGGGCCCAGAAGGGACCCAGTACTTC
CASSVRGPEGTQYF
>13|TRBJ1-2|once|TRBV30|-
TGTGCCTGGACTCATTGGCAGCGGGTCGGCTACACCTTC
CAWTHWQRVGYTF
>14|TRBJ1-1|-|TRBV11-1|-
TGTGCCAGCAGCCCTTCGAGGCTTCTCGCTGAAGCTTTCTTT
CASSPSRLLAEAFF
>14|TRBJ1-1|-|TRBV4-1|-
TGCGCCTGTAGGGGAGTAACAGTTAACACTGAAGCTTTCTTT
CACRGVTVNTEAFF
>15|TRBJ2-2|-|TRBV18|-
TGTGCCAGCCGACCAGGGACACGGAACACCGGGGAGCTGTTTTTT
CASRPGTRNTGELFF
>14|TRBJ1-1|-|TRBV18|-
TGTGCCAGCTCACTTATGAGTTCGAACACTGAAGCTTTCTTT
CASSLMSSNTEAFF
>14|TRBJ1-1|-|TRBV5-4|TRBD1
TGTGCCAGCAGTAAACAGGGGGCGCCTTCTGAAGCTTTCTTT
CASSKQGAPSEAFF
>16|TRBJ2-2|-|TRBV19|-
TGTGCCAGTAGCCTCCGGGATGCCGGGAACACCGGGGAGCTGTTTTTT
CASSLRDAGNTGELFF
>15|TRBJ2-7|-|TRBV5-1|TRBD2
TGCGCCAGCACAGAAGGGACTAGCGCGGCCTACGAGCAGTACTTC
CASTEGTSAAYEQYF
>16|TRBJ1-2|-|TRBV7-2|-
TGTGCCAGCAGCTTAGCGCGTCAGGGCCAGGCTGGAGGCTACACCTTC
CASSLARQGQAGGYTF
>13|TRBJ1-1|few|TRBV6-5|-
TGTGCCAGCAGTTACTCTGGTACCACTGAAGCTTTCTTT
CASSYSGTTEAFF
>14|TRBJ2-7|-|TRBV14|-
TGTGCCAGCAGCCAAGATTGGACATCCGACGAGCAGTACTTC
CASSQDWTSDEQYF
>19|TRBJ2-3|-|TRBV7-8|TRBD2
TGTGCCAGCAGCGAAAGGACTAGCGGGAGTAGGGTGTACACAGATACGCAGTATTTT
CASSERTSGSRVYTDTQYF